Each of the 19 T cell receptor beta chains below was sequenced from the same sample in a study of shared clonotypes between healthy human individuals. Using immunoSEQ multiplex PCR, the repertoire was profiled, and TCRdb retains in-frame clones only, with some absent. The sample shows 740,000 or so clones, 73% of them seen only once. Sequencing was performed on memory CD4+ T cells sorted from blood. Subset described: CD45RA-negative fraction. These receptors originate from a woman in her twenties or thirties in good health.

As regards this clone: This sample includes further DNA sequences coding for the same CDR3. This chain links TRBV28 with TRBJ1-2; no definite D call. The CDR3 has 12 residues. In germline, CDR1 is MDHEN, CDR2 SYDVKM. V lost 6 bases and J 2 bases, leaving 7 bases between the germline ends. CDR3 DNA sequence: TGTGCCAGCAGCCGCCCCAACTATGGCTACACCTTC. Its protein product is CASSRPNYGYTF.

The chain joins TRBV18 to TRBJ2-1, with TRBD2 identical over 9 bases. Unmatched junction bases numbered 5, after V lost 3 bases and J lost 5 bases. The CDR3 has 15 residues. Germline CDR1 reads KGHSH; CDR2 reads LQKENI. The CDR3 loop is CASSPPGTSNNEQFF. CDR3 bases: TGTGCCAGCTCACCTCCTGGGACTAGCAACAATGAGCAGTTCTTC. The full variable domain, with the rest looked up from reference TRBV18 and TRBJ2-1, is NAGVMQNPRHLVRRRGQEARLRCSPMKGHSHVYWYRQLPEEGLKFMVYLQKENIIDESGMPKERFSAEFPKEGPSILRIQQVVRGDSAAYFCASSPPGTSNNEQFFGPGTRLTVL.

The gene calls are TRBV29-1 and TRBJ1-1; 7 bases agree with TRBD1. V shed 7 bases and J 1 base; nucleotides not matched to a gene: 9. Germline-derived CDR1 and CDR2 are SQVTM and ANQGSEA. This CDR3 is 14 amino acids long. The CDR3 reads CSGDREVGNTEAFF. CDR3 in DNA: TGCAGCGGTGACAGGGAAGTGGGGAACACTGAAGCTTTCTTT.

This sequence joins TRBV5-6 and TRBJ1-2; D perhaps matches TRBD1 (5 bases). This CDR3 is built from 16 residues. The V end lost 2 bases, the J end lost 0 bases, and 14 bases lay between the germline ends. In germline, CDR1 is SGHDT, CDR2 YYEEEE. The CDR3 sequence is CASSFYRSGTNYGYTF. Here the CDR3 DNA reads TGTGCCAGCAGCTTTTACAGGTCGGGAACTAACTATGGCTACACCTTC.

This chain joins TRBV4-1 and TRBJ2-3; a weak D match, TRBD2 (6 bases). CDR3 length: 16 amino acids. V was shortened by 0 bases and J by 4 bases, with 14 bases between the two germline ends. Germline assignment: CDR1 MGHRA and CDR2 YSYEKL. The CDR3 protein is CASSQDSREVADTQYF. The CDR3 DNA reads TGCGCCAGCAGCCAAGATTCGAGGGAGGTCGCAGATACGCAGTATTTT.

V usage is TRBV25-1 and J usage is TRBJ2-2, with D possibly matching TRBD1 (5 bases). The CDR3 consists of 13 residues. Germline assignment: CDR1 MGHDK and CDR2 SYGVNS. The ends were cut back, 6 bases at V and 13 bases at J, with 18 bases in the middle. The CDR3 DNA is TGTGCCAGCAGCGCGGACACCGTCGGAGTGCTGTTTTTT. This translates into CASSADTVGVLFF.

The chain links TRBV19 to TRBJ2-5, with D perhaps TRBD2 (7 bases). Trimming pared 6 bases from V and 1 base from J, leaving 15 bases between. Germline CDR1 reads LNHDA; CDR2 reads SQIVND (reference sequence). This CDR3 is 15 amino acids long. The CDR3 DNA reads as TGTGCCAGTAGGACGAAGGGGGGGCTCCAAGAGACCCAGTACTTC. This codes for CASRTKGGLQETQYF.

The J gene is TRBJ2-1, the V gene TRBV7-6; 14 bases are shared with TRBD2. CDR3 length: 15 residues. CDR1 SGHVS and CDR2 FNYEAQ come from the germline V gene. V was pared by 5 bases and J by 6 bases, with 3 bases of the junction left unmatched. The CDR3 is CASSRLAGGGNEQFF. The CDR3 DNA reads TGTGCCAGCAGCCGACTAGCGGGAGGGGGCAATGAGCAGTTCTTC.

Many counts were recorded for this clone. The chain couples TRBV25-1 to TRBJ1-3, with D unclear. The germline V gene encodes CDR1 MGHDK and CDR2 SYGVNS. The CDR3 runs to 15 residues. V gave up 1 base and J gave up 0 bases, with 7 bases separating them. In DNA, the CDR3 is TGTGCCAGCAGTGAATCCCGGACCTCTGGAAACACCATATATTTT. Its translation is CASSESRTSGNTIYF.

The CDR3 is CASSPPGDNEQFF. CDR3 nucleotides: TGTGCCAGCTCACCCCCCGGGGACAATGAGCAGTTCTTC. The chain carries TRBV18 and TRBJ2-1; D may be TRBD2 (5 bases). CDR3 length: 13 amino acids. Trimming removed 3 bases at V and 5 bases at J, with 8 bases between. Germline V gene lookup returns CDR1 KGHSH and CDR2 LQKENI.

V and J are TRBV2 and TRBJ2-7; possible D gene TRBD1, 6 bases. CDR3 length: 13 residues. Per the germline V gene, CDR1 is SNHLY and CDR2 is FYNNEI. V was clipped by 10 bases and J by 0 bases, with 13 bases between them. CDR3 sequence (DNA): TGTGCCACTAAAAGGACAGCCTCCTACGAGCAGTACTTC. Protein sequence: CATKRTASYEQYF.

The genes are TRBV9 and TRBJ2-2, with D tentatively TRBD2 (6 bases). V shed 5 bases and J shed 2 bases, with 13 bases lying between them. Germline values: CDR1 SGDLS, CDR2 YYNGEE. This CDR3 spans 15 amino acids. The CDR3 nucleotides are TGTGCCAGCAGTGCCGGGAGACTAAACACCGGGGAGCTGTTTTTT. This sequence encodes CASSAGRLNTGELFF.

In this sample, this clone turned up a few times. The chain is built from TRBV28 and TRBJ1-2, with 8 bases lining up with TRBD1. V lost 6 bases, J lost 7 bases, and 10 bases stayed unmatched. This CDR3 has 14 amino acids. CDR1 and CDR2 (germline): MDHEN, SYDVKM. CDR3 bases: TGTGCCAGCAGCCCAGGGGGCAGTCTCGGTGGCTACACCTTC. This gives the protein CASSPGGSLGGYTF.

The V call is TRBV5-4, the J call TRBJ2-2, with D unresolved. Germline V lookup: CDR1 SGHNT, CDR2 YYREEE (reference sequence). The CDR3 totals 12 residues. V lost 4 bases and J 5 bases, leaving 6 bases between the germline ends. The CDR3 here is CASSQQTGELFF. As DNA, the CDR3 is TGTGCCAGCAGCCAGCAGACCGGGGAGCTGTTTTTT.

The genes are TRBV27 and TRBJ2-7; D remains unclear. CDR3 length: 12 amino acids. The germline V and J ends were trimmed by 7 bases and 1 base, with 8 bases remaining between them. Germline CDR1 is MNHEY and CDR2 is SMNVEV (reference sequence). CDR3 coding DNA: TGTGCCAGCAAACGGAGTTCCTACGAGCAGTACTTC. Amino acid sequence: CASKRSSYEQYF.

The V and J genes are TRBV11-2 and TRBJ2-6; no clear D gene. Looked up from germline, CDR1 is SGHAT and CDR2 is FQNNGV. Trimming took off 1 base at V and 0 bases at J, with 13 bases between the two ends. This CDR3 is 18 amino acids long. CDR3 region: CASSLGYSRSSGANVLTF. The CDR3 nucleotides are TGTGCCAGCAGCTTAGGTTATTCACGCAGCTCTGGGGCCAACGTCCTGACTTTC.

The gene calls are TRBV28 and TRBJ1-2; no clear D. The V gene lost 4 bases and the J gene lost 10 bases, with 10 bases spanning the gap. Germline V lookup: CDR1 MDHEN, CDR2 SYDVKM. The CDR3 covers 11 residues. The CDR3 nucleotides are TGTGCCAGCAGTTCCTTTAGCGACTACACCTTC. Translated, it gives CASSSFSDYTF.

V gene TRBV5-1 combines with J gene TRBJ1-2; D gene uncertain. Germline V lookup: CDR1 SGHRS, CDR2 YFSETQ. V was cut by 2 bases and J by 7 bases, with 18 bases left in between. The CDR3 spans 15 residues. The CDR3 DNA reads TGCGCCAGCAGCTTAAACACCGGGCCCGGAGTTGGCTACACCTTC. Protein product: CASSLNTGPGVGYTF.

The rearrangement joins TRBV28 to TRBJ1-5; D perhaps matches TRBD1 (5 bases). V lost 1 base to trimming and J lost 0 bases, with 13 bases between them. This CDR3 has 17 amino acids. The germline gives CDR1 MDHEN, CDR2 SYDVKM. The CDR3 DNA reads TGTGCCAGCAGTTTATTTAGTCGGGGGTATAGCAATCAGCCCCAGCATTTT. It translates to CASSLFSRGYSNQPQHF.